What follows are 21 T cell receptor beta chains derived from one specimen sequenced in a study of early T cells in non-severe SARS-CoV-2 infection. TCRdb called the 5' RACE reads again in MiXCR, with one record for every CDR3 protein. The table lists 64,000 or so distinct CDR3 sequences, over 10% of them singletons. The specimen was whole blood. The receptors were gathered from an adult who was a healthcare worker with PCR-confirmed SARS-CoV-2 infection or an uninfected control (not recorded which).

The chain couples TRBV29-1 to TRBJ2-2; D tentatively reads TRBD1 or TRBD2 (5 bases each). The length of the CDR3 is 13 residues. V lost 3 bases, J lost 5 bases, and 10 bases lay in between. Germline assignment: CDR1 SQVTM and CDR2 ANQGSEA. CDR3 amino acids: CSVDGDQTGELFF. The CDR3 DNA is TGCAGCGTTGACGGGGACCAGACCGGGGAGCTGTTTTTT.

The genes are TRBV4-2 and TRBJ2-2; TRBD1 matches 11 bases. The CDR3 consists of 16 residues. Germline V gene sequence: CDR1 LGHNA, CDR2 YNFKEQ. The junction had 5 bases not matched to a gene; V was cut back by 2 bases and J by 6 bases. The CDR3 bases are TGTGCCAGCAGCCAACCACTGGGACAGGGGGCCGGGGAGCTGTTTTTT. It is translated as CASSQPLGQGAGELFF.

This clonotype was picked up many times. V usage is TRBV6-2 or TRBV6-3 and J usage is TRBJ2-2, with D possibly TRBD2 on 5 matching bases. From germline, CDR1 is MNHEY and CDR2 SVGEGT. The CDR3 spans 14 residues. V lost 0 bases, J lost 4 bases, and 6 bases lay in between. The CDR3 bases are TGTGCCAGCAGTTACTCTGGGAGCACCGGGGAGCTGTTTTTT. Amino acids: CASSYSGSTGELFF.

The rearrangement uses TRBV6-1 and TRBJ2-3; D is perhaps TRBD1 (5 bases). Trimming removed 5 bases from V and 0 bases from J, with 18 bases in between. Germline CDR1 is MNHNS and CDR2 is SASEGT. The CDR3 is 17 amino acids. For the CDR3, the DNA is TGTGCCAGCAGTCTTTTTTCAGGGAAAACTAGCACAGATACGCAGTATTTT. Translating it yields CASSLFSGKTSTDTQYF.

This clonotype was detected a few times. An end of the junction differs from the germline gene, which may be a read error. This chain connects TRBV27 to TRBJ1-1, with D possibly TRBD1 on 6 matching bases. The germline V gene encodes CDR1 MNHEY and CDR2 SMNVEV (reference sequence). The CDR3 has 14 residues. The CDR3 spells CASSPRGSNAEAFF. The CDR3 nucleotides read TGTGCCAGCAGTCCCAGGGGTTCGAACGCTGAAGCTTTCTTT.

About this clonotype: An end of the junction differs from the germline gene, which may be a read error. The chain has TRBV10-2 and TRBJ2-7; no firm D call. The CDR3 spans 17 residues. Per germline, CDR1 WSHSY and CDR2 SAAADI. This CDR3 reads CASSDTSWGSVSHERYF. As DNA, the CDR3 is TGCGCCAGCAGTGATACATCCTGGGGAAGCGTCTCCCACGAGCGGTACTTC.

This clonotype occurred a few times. The chain uses TRBV4-1 and TRBJ2-7; D uncertain. This CDR3 has 16 residues. The germline V gene encodes CDR1 MGHRA and CDR2 YSYEKL. Trimming took off 4 bases at V and 0 bases at J, with 16 bases between the two ends. CDR3 protein: CASSRERAANSYEQYF. In nucleotides, the CDR3 is TGCGCCAGCAGCCGCGAACGGGCCGCCAACTCCTACGAGCAGTACTTC.

The chain is built from TRBV12-3 or TRBV12-4 and TRBJ2-4; a possible D gene is TRBD1 (5 bases). V was trimmed by 8 bases and J by 0 bases, leaving 20 bases between them. The CDR3 extends over 17 amino acids. Here the CDR3 reads CASSDRQSPLAKNIQYF. The DNA for the CDR3 is TGTGCCAGCTCAGACCGACAGTCCCCCTTAGCCAAAAACATTCAGTACTTC.

This clonotype was found a few times. The rearrangement uses TRBV10-3 and TRBJ1-1, with D hard to call. This CDR3 is built from 14 residues. The V and J ends lost 8 bases and 0 bases respectively, with 13 bases between them. Germline CDR1 ENHRY, CDR2 SYGVKD. CDR3 bases: TGTGCCATCTCCGACGGGGTAATGAACACTGAAGCTTTCTTT. Protein product: CAISDGVMNTEAFF.

The sample holds a few counts of this clonotype. In DNA form, the CDR3 reads TGTGCCAGCAGCCCGGGACTAGCGGGGGAGAACTACAATGAGCAGTTCTTC. Translation: CASSPGLAGENYNEQFF. The chain employs TRBV7-2 and TRBJ2-1; 14 bases match TRBD2. Unmatched junction bases numbered 6, after V lost 5 bases and J lost 3 bases. Germline CDR1 reads SGHTA; CDR2 reads FQGNSA. The CDR3 is made up of 17 amino acids.

The chain joins TRBV20-1 to TRBJ1-1; 7 nucleotides align to TRBD1. CDR1 and CDR2 from the germline V gene are DFQATT and SNEGSKA (reference sequence). The junction had 11 bases not matched to a gene; V was cut back by 6 bases and J by 7 bases. The CDR3 extends over 13 amino acids. DNA for the CDR3: TGCAGTGCCGTAAGGGGGCAGATTAGTGAAGCTTTCTTT. As protein: CSAVRGQISEAFF.

The gene calls are TRBV12-3 or TRBV12-4 and TRBJ2-7; no clear D. The CDR3 sequence is 11 residues long. The V and J ends lost 6 bases and 3 bases respectively, with 6 bases between them. The CDR3 DNA reads TGTGCCAGCAGCATGTACTACGAGCAGTACTTC. Encoded protein: CASSMYYEQYF.

The CDR3 bases are TGTGCCAGCAGCGGAGTATACGAGCAGTACTTC. Protein sequence: CASSGVYEQYF. The chain carries TRBV7-2 and TRBJ2-7; D is unclear. Germline V gene data show CDR1 as SGHTA and CDR2 as FQGNSA. The CDR3 runs to 11 residues. The V and J ends lost 5 bases and 4 bases respectively, with 6 bases between them.

This clonotype was counted ten times or more. The chain links TRBV4-2 to TRBJ2-1, with unresolved D. V was clipped by 0 bases and J by 9 bases, with 12 bases between them. This CDR3 spans 14 amino acids. Germline loops: CDR1 LGHNA, CDR2 YNFKEQ. The CDR3, as DNA: TGTGCCAGCAGCCAAGAGGGCGACTTTTCTGAGCAGTTCTTC. Translated, it gives CASSQEGDFSEQFF.

The table lists this clonotype with a few counts. J is TRBJ2-1 and V is TRBV5-1, with unresolved D. Trimming stripped 4 bases from V and 7 bases from J, with 18 bases between. Per the germline V gene, CDR1 is SGHRS and CDR2 is YFSETQ. This CDR3 region has 15 residues. The DNA of the CDR3 is TGCGCCAGCAGCCTAACCTTGAGTGAAACGAATGAGCAGTTCTTC. Translating it yields CASSLTLSETNEQFF.

There are a few counts of this clonotype. The chain has TRBV7-2 and TRBJ2-7; TRBD1 aligns across 11 bases. This CDR3 region has 15 residues. Trimming at V came to 5 bases and at J to 5 bases, leaving 8 bases not matched to a gene. CDR1 is SGHTA and CDR2 is FQGNSA in the germline V gene. The DNA of the CDR3 is TGTGCCAGCAGCATAGGACAGGGGGCGCCGAACGAGCAGTACTTC. Amino acid sequence: CASSIGQGAPNEQYF. The entire variable domain, with the rest obtained from reference TRBV7-2 and TRBJ2-7, is as follows: GAGVSQSPSNKVTEKGKDVELRCDPISGHTALYWYRQSLGQGLEFLIYFQGNSAPDKSGLPSDRFSAERTGGSVSTLTIQRTQQEDSAVYLCASSIGQGAPNEQYFGPGTRLTVT.

The table lists this clonotype with many counts. V gene TRBV4-2 combines with J gene TRBJ2-3, with TRBD1 matching over 7 bases. The CDR3 has 16 residues. Germline CDR1 is LGHNA and CDR2 is YNFKEQ. After removal of 0 bases from V and 1 base from J, the junction contained 4 bases not matched to a gene. The CDR3 loop reads CASSQENRGGTDTQYF. Written as DNA, the CDR3 is TGTGCCAGCAGCCAAGAAAACAGGGGTGGCACAGATACGCAGTATTTT.

The sample holds a few counts of this clonotype. V gene TRBV11-2 combines with J gene TRBJ1-2, with D perhaps TRBD1 (6 bases). Germline assignment: CDR1 SGHAT and CDR2 FQNNGV. This CDR3 has 15 amino acids. V lost 6 bases, J lost 6 bases, and 20 bases lay in between. The CDR3 coding sequence is TGTGCCAGCAGTTCAACCTACAGGGCAAACGATGGCTACACCTTC. Protein: CASSSTYRANDGYTF. Together with reference TRBV11-2 and TRBJ1-2, the CDR3 gives the full variable domain: EAGVAQSPRYKIIEKRQSVAFWCNPISGHATLYWYQQILGQGPKLLIQFQNNGVVDDSQLPKDRFSAERLKGVDSTLKIQPAKLEDSAVYLCASSSTYRANDGYTFGSGTRLTVV.

The chain uses TRBV29-1 and TRBJ2-1, with TRBD2 matching 10 bases. The V and J ends lost 6 bases and 5 bases, in that order; junction bases with no gene match: 16. This CDR3 is 17 amino acids long. Per the germline V gene, CDR1 is SQVTM and CDR2 is ANQGSEA. The CDR3: CSVTGLAGASRDNEQFF. The CDR3 DNA reads as TGCAGCGTCACGGGGCTAGCGGGGGCCTCTCGGGACAATGAGCAGTTCTTC.

This clonotype showed up just a few times. CDR3 nucleotide sequence: TGTGCCAGCAGTTTAATGCAGGGCTCCTACGAGCAGTACTTC. It translates to CASSLMQGSYEQYF. The chain recombines TRBV12-3 or TRBV12-4 with TRBJ2-7; perhaps TRBD1 as D (5 bases). The V gene lost 2 bases and the J gene lost 0 bases, with 8 bases spanning the gap. The CDR3 contains 14 residues.

This clonotype was seen more than once but under ten times. The chain combines TRBV6-2 or TRBV6-3 with TRBJ1-2, with TRBD1 identical over 9 bases. From germline, CDR1 is MNHEY and CDR2 SVGEGT. V trimming: 8 bases; J trimming: 6 bases; junction bases outside the gene matches: 16. The CDR3 totals 16 residues. The DNA for the CDR3 is TGTGCCAGCGGGTTACTCTCGGGACAGGGAGAAGATGGCTACACCTTC. Encoded protein: CASGLLSGQGEDGYTF.